This is a list of T cell receptor beta chains from one sample in a study of OX40 agonist ivuxolimab in advanced cancers. The assay was immunoSEQ multiplex PCR, and TCRdb's table has in-frame clones only and misses some. The table records 50,000 to 65,000 clones, about 91% of them present only once. This sample comprised CD4+ or CD8+ T cells sorted from blood, obtained in a trial of the OX40 agonist ivuxolimab. The receptors originated from an adult with an advanced solid tumor such as melanoma, head and neck, liver or kidney cancer. CDR3s include the opening cysteine and the closing phenylalanine or tryptophan. The D gene is left open where the match is weak. A clone size is listed for some rows: how often the clone was seen (once, few, many), or a class if it is expanded.

D,J,size,V,CDR3,DNA
TRBD2,TRBJ2-3,.,TRBV19,CASSITSGTDTQYF,TGTGCCAGTAGTATAACTAGCGGCACAGATACGCAGTATTTT
TRBD2,TRBJ2-1,.,TRBV18,CASSSGLAGVDEQFF,TGTGCCAGCTCATCTGGACTAGCGGGAGTAGATGAGCAGTTCTTC
.,TRBJ2-7,.,TRBV28,CASSSTATRGEQYF,TGTGCCAGCAGCTCTACCGCCACCCGGGGCGAGCAGTACTTC
.,TRBJ1-5,.,TRBV6-6,CASSYGDGNQPQHF,TGTGCCAGCAGTTACGGGGACGGTAATCAGCCCCAGCATTTT
.,TRBJ2-7,.,TRBV6-5,CASGKISDGYEQYF,TGTGCCAGCGGGAAGATATCGGACGGCTACGAGCAGTACTTC
.,TRBJ2-7,.,TRBV1,CTSSQYIWGLAGVVSSEQYF,TGCACCAGCAGCCAATACATTTGGGGACTAGCGGGAGTAGTCTCCTCCGAGCAGTACTTC
TRBD1,TRBJ1-2,.,TRBV30,CAWNTGQGLLYTF,TGTGCCTGGAATACAGGACAGGGCCTTTTGTACACCTTC
.,TRBJ2-2,.,TRBV4-3,CASSQALGSGELFF,TGCGCCAGCAGCCAAGCCCTGGGGTCCGGGGAGCTGTTTTTT
TRBD2,TRBJ2-1,.,TRBV2,CASNLLADGEQFF,TGTGCCAGCAACCTACTAGCGGACGGCGAGCAGTTCTTC
.,TRBJ2-1,.,TRBV4-2,CASSSEFKEQFF,TGTGCCAGCAGCTCCGAGTTTAAGGAGCAGTTCTTC
.,TRBJ1-3,.,TRBV5-1,CASSLGPEGNTIYF,TGCGCCAGCAGCTTAGGCCCCGAGGGAAACACCATATATTTT
.,TRBJ2-7,medium-sized,TRBV2,CASSDVGSYEQYF,TGTGCCAGCAGTGATGTAGGATCCTACGAGCAGTACTTC
TRBD1,TRBJ2-7,.,TRBV6-5,CASSEDRWSEQYF,TGTGCCAGCAGTGAGGACAGGTGGAGCGAGCAGTACTTC
TRBD1,TRBJ2-1,.,TRBV10-2,CASSELRGQDPKQFF,TGCGCCAGCAGTGAGTTAAGGGGACAGGACCCTAAGCAGTTCTTC
.,TRBJ1-1,.,TRBV30,CAWSVPQIGVMNTEAFF,TGTGCCTGGAGTGTACCCCAGATTGGGGTGATGAACACTGAAGCTTTCTTT
.,TRBJ1-4,.,TRBV6-1,CASSFNEKLFF,TGTGCCAGCAGCTTTAATGAAAAACTGTTTTTT
TRBD1,TRBJ1-6,.,TRBV6-5,CASRRQGNSPLHF,TGTGCCAGCAGGAGACAGGGGAATTCACCCCTCCACTTT
.,TRBJ1-2,.,TRBV20-1,CSAGANYGYTF,TGCAGTGCCGGAGCTAACTATGGCTACACCTTC
.,TRBJ1-1,.,TRBV7-9,CASSLDVGLNTEAFF,TGTGCCAGCAGCTTAGATGTGGGACTGAACACTGAAGCTTTCTTT
TRBD2,TRBJ2-7,.,TRBV19,CASSIDSGRHTYEQYF,TGTGCCAGTAGTATAGACAGCGGGAGGCACACCTACGAGCAGTACTTC
.,TRBJ1-1,few,TRBV30,CAWSRANTEAFF,TGTGCCTGGAGTAGGGCGAACACTGAAGCTTTCTTT
.,TRBJ1-4,.,TRBV28,CASTSGGAEKLFF,TGTGCCAGCACCTCTGGGGGGGCGGAAAAACTGTTTTTT